Following are 16 T cell receptor beta chains from one sample sequenced in a study of blood T cell repertoires in COVID-19. Libraries were prepared by immunoSEQ multiplex PCR; TCRdb keeps only in-frame clonotypes and omits some of them. The sample carries about 230,000 clones, 75% to 90% recorded once. What was sequenced was peripheral blood. The receptor set was obtained from a woman between 70 and 85 years old with active or convalescent COVID-19.

The chain links TRBV6-5 to TRBJ1-1; 7 bases line up with TRBD1. CDR1 and CDR2 from the germline V gene are MNHEY and SVGAGI. Trimming removed 6 bases from V and 2 bases from J; junction bases left unmatched: 9. CDR3 size: 15 residues. The CDR3 bases are TGTGCCAGCAGCCCCCGTCGGGACAGCAACACTGAAGCTTTCTTT. Its translation is CASSPRRDSNTEAFF.

This chain connects TRBV5-4 to TRBJ2-1; 7 bases line up with TRBD2. V lost 3 bases, J lost 2 bases, and 5 bases stayed unmatched. Germline-derived CDR1 and CDR2 are SGHNT and YYREEE (reference sequence). This CDR3 is 15 amino acids long. CDR3 sequence: CASSSLAETYNEQFF. As DNA, the CDR3 is TGTGCCAGCAGCTCTCTAGCGGAGACCTACAATGAGCAGTTCTTC.

In DNA, the CDR3 is TGTGCCAGCAGCTCGGGTCTCATTGGGGAGCTGTTTTTT. Translating it yields CASSSGLIGELFF. The chain joins TRBV7-2 to TRBJ2-2; D not resolved. The CDR3 spans 13 residues. Germline CDR1 and CDR2: SGHTA and FQGNSA. Trimming removed 4 bases at V and 8 bases at J, with 11 bases between.

V usage is TRBV30 and J usage is TRBJ1-3, with D perhaps TRBD1 (6 bases). This CDR3 is built from 14 residues. V shed 1 base and J shed 2 bases, with 9 bases lying between them. Germline CDR1 and CDR2: GTSNPN and SVGIG (reference sequence). The CDR3 DNA follows: TGTGCCTGGAGTGCGGACAGCCCTGGAAACACCATATATTTT. Encoded protein: CAWSADSPGNTIYF.

In this sample, this clone turned up a few times. This chain uses TRBV6-2 or TRBV6-3 with TRBJ2-5; 7 bases are shared with TRBD2. The CDR3 is made up of 13 amino acids. The ends lost 4 bases at V and 5 bases at J; junction bases unmatched: 4. Germline V gene sequence: CDR1 MNHEY, CDR2 SVGEGT. This CDR3 is CASSWSGRETQYF. The CDR3 DNA follows: TGTGCCAGCAGTTGGTCCGGGAGGGAGACCCAGTACTTC.

This clone was seen a handful of times. The chain has TRBV7-2 and TRBJ1-5; 7 bases line up with TRBD1. The junction had 6 bases not matched to a gene; V was cut back by 1 base and J by 3 bases. Germline CDR1 reads SGHTA; CDR2 reads FQGNSA. CDR3 size: 16 residues. The CDR3 loop reads CASSLEGQAYNQPQHF. Written as DNA, the CDR3 is TGTGCCAGCAGCTTAGAAGGACAGGCGTACAATCAGCCCCAGCATTTT.

The chain links TRBV19 to TRBJ2-2, with 8 bases lining up with TRBD2. V lost 3 bases to trimming and J lost 3 bases; unmatched junction nucleotides: 12. This CDR3 is 18 amino acids long. Germline-derived CDR1 and CDR2 are LNHDA and SQIVND (reference sequence). CDR3 in DNA: TGTGCCAGTAGTATCGCCGGGGGGGGCCAGTCGTACACCGGGGAGCTGTTTTTT. Translated: CASSIAGGGQSYTGELFF.

The rearrangement joins TRBV7-9 to TRBJ1-2; D gene ambiguous. V was shortened by 4 bases and J by 6 bases, with 9 bases between the two germline ends. Germline assignment: CDR1 SEHNR and CDR2 FQNEAQ (reference sequence). This CDR3 spans 12 amino acids. The CDR3 coding sequence is TGTGCCAGCAGCTCTCAGAGGGATGGCTACACCTTC. It yields the protein CASSSQRDGYTF.

A few counts support this clone. The rearrangement links TRBV4-2 to TRBJ2-7; TRBD2 might be the D (5 bases). CDR1 and CDR2 from the germline V gene are LGHNA and YNFKEQ. Trimming cost V 4 bases and J 5 bases, with 21 bases left between them. The CDR3 length is 16 residues. The CDR3 loop reads CASSRDPGLPADEQYF. The CDR3 DNA reads TGTGCCAGCAGCCGAGACCCTGGACTCCCGGCGGACGAGCAGTACTTC.

The CDR3 nucleotides read TGTGCCAGCAGCCTAGGGAGTAATTCACCCCTCCACTTT. Translated, it gives CASSLGSNSPLHF. The chain carries TRBV9 and TRBJ1-6; D gene unclear. V shed 4 bases and J shed 6 bases, with 8 bases lying between them. The V gene's germline CDR1 is SGDLS and CDR2 YYNGEE. The CDR3 is 13 residues long.

The V and J genes are TRBV10-3 and TRBJ1-2; a possible D gene is TRBD1 (5 bases). V was cut by 7 bases and J by 4 bases, with 16 bases left in between. The CDR3 totals 14 residues. In germline, CDR1 is ENHRY, CDR2 SYGVKD. CDR3: CAIKGVTGPYGYTF. The CDR3 DNA reads TGTGCCATCAAAGGTGTAACAGGACCCTATGGCTACACCTTC.

V is TRBV5-1 and J is TRBJ2-3, with D possibly matching TRBD2 (5 bases). This CDR3 has 16 amino acids. V was clipped by 4 bases and J by 2 bases, with 17 bases between them. Germline CDR1 reads SGHRS; CDR2 reads YFSETQ. For the CDR3, the DNA is TGCGCCAGCAGCCCTTTTTCTGGCGGGTACACAGATACGCAGTATTTT. Translated: CASSPFSGGYTDTQYF.

In DNA form, the CDR3 reads TGTGCCTGGAGTGTACCGCCTTTGAGAAATGAAAAACTGTTTTTT. Encoded protein: CAWSVPPLRNEKLFF. The rearrangement uses TRBV30 and TRBJ1-4; D not certain. The CDR3 runs 15 residues. Germline CDR1 GTSNPN, CDR2 SVGIG (reference sequence). Trimming stripped 0 bases from V and 5 bases from J, with 13 bases between.

The genes are TRBV5-1 and TRBJ1-4; 7 bases are shared with TRBD1. The CDR3 is 13 amino acids. V trimming: 0 bases; J trimming: 8 bases; junction bases outside the gene matches: 1. Germline assignment: CDR1 SGHRS and CDR2 YFSETQ. CDR3 DNA: TGCGCCAGCAGCTTGGACAGGGGAGAAAAACTGTTTTTT. This codes for CASSLDRGEKLFF.

The J gene is TRBJ2-7, the V gene TRBV4-1, with a weak D call TRBD2 (6 bases). Trimming took off 2 bases at V and 2 bases at J, with 16 bases between the two ends. Germline V gene data show CDR1 as MGHRA and CDR2 as YSYEKL. This CDR3 region has 16 residues. CDR3 in amino acids: CASSQSPPGLPYEQYF. CDR3 nucleotide sequence: TGCGCCAGCAGCCAATCCCCCCCGGGACTCCCCTACGAGCAGTACTTC.

This clone has a handful of counts. V usage is TRBV6-6 and J usage is TRBJ1-1; D perhaps matches TRBD1 (6 bases). CDR1 and CDR2 from the germline V gene are MNHNY and SVGAGI (reference sequence). The V end was cut by 6 bases, the J end by 0 bases, with 14 bases between. This CDR3 region has 15 residues. CDR3 nucleotides: TGTGCCAGCAGCCCTGACAGGACCTTGAACACTGAAGCTTTCTTT. Translated, it gives CASSPDRTLNTEAFF.